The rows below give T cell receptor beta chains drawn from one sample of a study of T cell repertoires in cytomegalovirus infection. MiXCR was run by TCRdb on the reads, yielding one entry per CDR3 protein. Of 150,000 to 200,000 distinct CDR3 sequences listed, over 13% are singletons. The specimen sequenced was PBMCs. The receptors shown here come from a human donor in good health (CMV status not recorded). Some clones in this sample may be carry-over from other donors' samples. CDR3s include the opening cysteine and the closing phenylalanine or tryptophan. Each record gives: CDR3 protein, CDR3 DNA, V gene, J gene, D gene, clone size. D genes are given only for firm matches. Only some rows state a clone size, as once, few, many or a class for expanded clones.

cdr3_aa: CASSLAGTGELFF; cdr3_nt: TGTGCCAGCAGCTTAGCAGGGACCGGGGAGCTGTTTTTT; v_call: TRBV7-2; j_call: TRBJ2-2; d_call: .; clone_size: many
cdr3_aa: CASSPPAASGLGSYELYF; cdr3_nt: TGTGCCAGCAGCCCTCCGGCCGCTAGCGGGCTGGGGTCCTACGAGCTGTACTTC; v_call: TRBV7-6; j_call: TRBJ2-7; d_call: TRBD2; clone_size: .
cdr3_aa: CASYRDITDTQYF; cdr3_nt: TGTGCCAGCTATCGGGACATCACAGATACGCAGTATTTT; v_call: TRBV18; j_call: TRBJ2-3; d_call: .; clone_size: .
cdr3_aa: CASTQNTGSSETQYF; cdr3_nt: TGTGCCAGCACCCAGAACACCGGGTCTTCGGAGACCCAGTACTTC; v_call: TRBV7-8; j_call: TRBJ2-5; d_call: .; clone_size: many
cdr3_aa: CASSQGSGRNSPLHF; cdr3_nt: TGTGCCAGCAGCCAAGGGTCAGGGAGGAATTCACCCCTCCACTTT; v_call: TRBV3-1; j_call: TRBJ1-6; d_call: .; clone_size: few
cdr3_aa: CASGSAGGLMNEQFF; cdr3_nt: TGTGCCAGCGGTTCAGCGGGAGGGCTGATGAATGAGCAGTTCTTC; v_call: TRBV28; j_call: TRBJ2-1; d_call: TRBD2; clone_size: few
cdr3_aa: CAISQEQGETPSGEAFF; cdr3_nt: TGTGCCATCAGCCAAGAACAGGGCGAGACTCCTTCGGGTGAAGCTTTCTTT; v_call: TRBV3-1; j_call: TRBJ1-1; d_call: .; clone_size: .
cdr3_aa: CASSLGPRGVDTQYF; cdr3_nt: TGTGCCAGCAGCTTAGGCCCTAGGGGGGTAGATACGCAGTATTTT; v_call: TRBV7-2; j_call: TRBJ2-3; d_call: .; clone_size: many
cdr3_aa: CASSYGQGGRNIQYF; cdr3_nt: TGTGCCAGCAGCTACGGACAGGGGGGCCGAAACATTCAGTACTTC; v_call: TRBV7-2; j_call: TRBJ2-4; d_call: TRBD1; clone_size: many
cdr3_aa: CASTSGLINNEQFF; cdr3_nt: TGCGCCAGCACTTCGGGACTAATCAACAATGAGCAGTTCTTC; v_call: TRBV5-1; j_call: TRBJ2-1; d_call: TRBD2; clone_size: many
cdr3_aa: CASTQEGGNQPQHF; cdr3_nt: TGTGCCAGCACACAGGAGGGGGGCAATCAGCCCCAGCATTTT; v_call: TRBV10-3; j_call: TRBJ1-5; d_call: .; clone_size: few
cdr3_aa: CASSLTSGSTDTQYF; cdr3_nt: TGTGCCAGCAGTTTAACTAGCGGGAGCACAGATACGCAGTATTTT; v_call: TRBV6-1; j_call: TRBJ2-3; d_call: TRBD2; clone_size: many
cdr3_aa: CASSKDREKLFF; cdr3_nt: TGTGCCAGCAGCAAGGACAGGGAAAAACTGTTTTTT; v_call: TRBV7-9; j_call: TRBJ1-4; d_call: TRBD1; clone_size: many
cdr3_aa: CAISQTRLAGHRSYEQYF; cdr3_nt: TGTGCCATCAGCCAGACTCGACTAGCGGGACACCGCTCCTACGAGCAGTACTTC; v_call: TRBV10-3; j_call: TRBJ2-7; d_call: TRBD2; clone_size: many
cdr3_aa: CASTMGQGAYEQYF; cdr3_nt: TGTGCCAGCACCATGGGGCAGGGGGCTTACGAGCAGTACTTC; v_call: TRBV12-3/TRBV12-4; j_call: TRBJ2-7; d_call: TRBD1; clone_size: few
cdr3_aa: CSASGRGRGKTQYF; cdr3_nt: TGCAGTGCTAGCGGCAGGGGTCGAGGAAAGACCCAGTACTTC; v_call: TRBV20-1; j_call: TRBJ2-5; d_call: .; clone_size: few
cdr3_aa: CASSDDEQFF; cdr3_nt: TGCGCCAGCAGTGACGATGAGCAGTTCTTC; v_call: TRBV10-2; j_call: TRBJ2-1; d_call: .; clone_size: .
cdr3_aa: CASTGQGYTDTQYF; cdr3_nt: TGTGCCAGCACTGGACAGGGTTACACAGATACGCAGTATTTT; v_call: TRBV2; j_call: TRBJ2-3; d_call: TRBD1; clone_size: few
cdr3_aa: CASSYESNEKLFF; cdr3_nt: TGTGCCAGCAGCTATGAAAGTAATGAAAAACTGTTTTTT; v_call: TRBV7-9; j_call: TRBJ1-4; d_call: .; clone_size: many
cdr3_aa: CASSLGRSGLSSYNEQFF; cdr3_nt: TGTGCCAGCAGTTTAGGGCGGAGCGGCCTGAGCTCCTACAATGAGCAGTTCTTC; v_call: TRBV28; j_call: TRBJ2-1; d_call: .; clone_size: .
cdr3_aa: CSVATGGRGYGYTF; cdr3_nt: TGCAGCGTTGCTACAGGGGGCAGGGGCTATGGCTACACCTTC; v_call: TRBV29-1; j_call: TRBJ1-2; d_call: TRBD1; clone_size: .
cdr3_aa: CASSSTSGSKETQYF; cdr3_nt: TGTGCCAGCAGCTCGACTAGCGGGAGTAAGGAGACCCAGTACTTC; v_call: TRBV7-2; j_call: TRBJ2-5; d_call: TRBD2; clone_size: many
cdr3_aa: CASSAPAGTANYGYTF; cdr3_nt: TGTGCCAGCAGCGCCCCGGCCGGGACAGCTAACTATGGCTACACCTTC; v_call: TRBV9; j_call: TRBJ1-2; d_call: TRBD1; clone_size: few
cdr3_aa: CSVGGPMNTEAFF; cdr3_nt: TGCAGCGTTGGAGGTCCGATGAACACTGAAGCTTTCTTT; v_call: TRBV29-1; j_call: TRBJ1-1; d_call: .; clone_size: few
cdr3_aa: CASSPGLADVNEQFF; cdr3_nt: TGTGCCAGCTCTCCGGGACTAGCGGATGTCAATGAGCAGTTCTTC; v_call: TRBV18; j_call: TRBJ2-1; d_call: TRBD2; clone_size: .
cdr3_aa: CASSSRLAGGGNEQFF; cdr3_nt: TGTGCCAGCAGCTCGAGACTAGCGGGAGGAGGGAATGAGCAGTTCTTC; v_call: TRBV7-8; j_call: TRBJ2-1; d_call: TRBD2; clone_size: .
cdr3_aa: CASSPPDRVFEQFF; cdr3_nt: TGTGCCAGCAGCCCTCCGGACAGGGTTTTTGAGCAGTTCTTC; v_call: TRBV7-9; j_call: TRBJ2-1; d_call: TRBD1; clone_size: once
cdr3_aa: CASSQQTAGNTIYF; cdr3_nt: TGTGCCAGCAGCCAACAAACTGCAGGAAACACCATATATTTT; v_call: TRBV14; j_call: TRBJ1-3; d_call: .; clone_size: .
cdr3_aa: CASRPTGTGELFF; cdr3_nt: TGTGCCAGCAGGCCAACAGGGACCGGGGAGCTGTTTTTT; v_call: TRBV2; j_call: TRBJ2-2; d_call: .; clone_size: many
cdr3_aa: CASSPPPGGYGYTF; cdr3_nt: TGTGCCAGCAGTCCTCCCCCAGGGGGCTATGGCTACACCTTC; v_call: TRBV28; j_call: TRBJ1-2; d_call: TRBD1; clone_size: many
cdr3_aa: CASSLGLAGFTYEQYF; cdr3_nt: TGTGCCAGCAGCCTGGGACTAGCGGGTTTCACCTACGAGCAGTACTTC; v_call: TRBV7-2; j_call: TRBJ2-7; d_call: TRBD2; clone_size: many
cdr3_aa: CASSWDTYEQYF; cdr3_nt: TGTGCCAGCAGCTGGGACACCTACGAGCAGTACTTC; v_call: TRBV5-6; j_call: TRBJ2-7; d_call: .; clone_size: many
cdr3_aa: CASSYSSGRGYNEQFF; cdr3_nt: TGTGCCAGCAGTTACTCGAGCGGGAGGGGGTACAATGAGCAGTTCTTC; v_call: TRBV6-6; j_call: TRBJ2-1; d_call: TRBD2; clone_size: many
cdr3_aa: CASGLVTGPEAFF; cdr3_nt: TGTGCTAGTGGTTTGGTAACAGGGCCTGAAGCTTTCTTT; v_call: TRBV12-5; j_call: TRBJ1-1; d_call: .; clone_size: .
cdr3_aa: CASSERTGATSTDTQYF; cdr3_nt: TGTGCCAGCAGTGAACGGACAGGTGCTACTAGCACAGATACGCAGTATTTT; v_call: TRBV2; j_call: TRBJ2-3; d_call: TRBD1; clone_size: many
cdr3_aa: CASSFSPSGNTIYF; cdr3_nt: TGTGCCAGCAGTTTTAGCCCCTCTGGAAACACCATATATTTT; v_call: TRBV6-1; j_call: TRBJ1-3; d_call: .; clone_size: many
cdr3_aa: CASSGLGTGTYNEQFF; cdr3_nt: TGTGCCAGCAGTGGATTGGGGACAGGGACTTACAATGAGCAGTTCTTC; v_call: TRBV25-1; j_call: TRBJ2-1; d_call: TRBD1; clone_size: few
cdr3_aa: CATGVRGLEQYF; cdr3_nt: TGTGCCACCGGTGTCCGGGGGTTGGAGCAGTACTTC; v_call: TRBV15; j_call: TRBJ2-7; d_call: .; clone_size: few
cdr3_aa: CSARALRDSYNEQFF; cdr3_nt: TGCAGTGCTAGAGCCCTCCGGGACAGTTACAATGAGCAGTTCTTC; v_call: TRBV20-1; j_call: TRBJ2-1; d_call: TRBD1; clone_size: .
cdr3_aa: CATGLAQREKLFF; cdr3_nt: TGCGCCACTGGGCTAGCCCAGCGAGAAAAACTGTTTTTT; v_call: TRBV4-1; j_call: TRBJ1-4; d_call: .; clone_size: many
cdr3_aa: CASSHRKEKLFF; cdr3_nt: TGTGCCAGCAGCCACAGGAAAGAAAAACTGTTTTTT; v_call: TRBV27; j_call: TRBJ1-4; d_call: .; clone_size: .
cdr3_aa: CASSYFMTYEQYF; cdr3_nt: TGTGCCAGCAGTTACTTCATGACCTACGAGCAGTACTTC; v_call: TRBV6-2/TRBV6-3; j_call: TRBJ2-7; d_call: .; clone_size: .
cdr3_aa: CASSSLKGANYGYTF; cdr3_nt: TGTGCCAGCAGTTCGCTGAAGGGGGCTAACTATGGCTACACCTTC; v_call: TRBV28; j_call: TRBJ1-2; d_call: .; clone_size: .